This TCR beta chain stems from a study of glioma-infiltrating T cells after dendritic cell vaccination. TCRdb's copy holds only in-frame clones and misses some; the assay was immunoSEQ multiplex PCR. The sample has around 78,000 clones, roughly 85% seen once; the top ten hold about 8.5%. The V and J ends lost 2 bases and 6 bases, in that order; junction bases with no gene match: 8. CDR3 length equals 15 residues. Germline V lookup: CDR1 MNHNS, CDR2 SASEGT. This clone has a count of ten or more. As to time point: after dendritic cell vaccination, including at tumor progression/relapse. This rearrangement joins TRBV6-1 to TRBJ2-7; 9 bases agree with TRBD1. The sequence came from a human donor with glioblastoma. Here the sequenced sample was blood, taken after dendritic cell vaccination. The CDR3 sequence: CASSEFPGQGSEQYF. The DNA of the CDR3 is TGTGCCAGCAGTGAATTCCCGGGACAGGGTTCCGAGCAGTACTTC.